The T cell receptor (beta chain) under discussion was sequenced for a study of T cells in tuberculosis. This CDR3 comprises 13 residues. Germline-derived CDR1 and CDR2 are MGHRA and YSYEKL. V was cut by 5 bases and J by 2 bases, with 10 bases left in between. Only in-frame clones appear in the TCRdb table, and some are missing; sequencing was by immunoSEQ multiplex PCR. The table shows more than 35,000 clones, with approximately 93% occurring only once. Time point indicated: new active TB diagnosis, blood taken before or within 7 days of starting treatment. The sequenced sample was PBMCs, obtained at tuberculosis diagnosis. The J gene is TRBJ2-7, the V gene TRBV4-1, with a possible D match to TRBD1 (5 bases). The TCR was taken from an adult with tuberculosis. The CDR3 here is CASSSDSPYEQYF. CDR3 DNA sequence: TGCGCCAGCAGCTCCGACAGCCCCTACGAGCAGTACTTC.